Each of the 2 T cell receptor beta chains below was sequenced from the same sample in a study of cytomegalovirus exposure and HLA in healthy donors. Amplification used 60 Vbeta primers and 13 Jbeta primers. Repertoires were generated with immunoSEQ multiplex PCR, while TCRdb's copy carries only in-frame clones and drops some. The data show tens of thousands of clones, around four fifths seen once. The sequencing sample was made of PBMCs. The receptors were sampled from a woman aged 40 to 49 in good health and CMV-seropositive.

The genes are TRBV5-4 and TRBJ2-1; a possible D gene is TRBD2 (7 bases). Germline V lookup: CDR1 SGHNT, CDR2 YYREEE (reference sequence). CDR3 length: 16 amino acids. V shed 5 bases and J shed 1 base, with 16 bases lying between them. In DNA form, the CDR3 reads TGTGCCAGCAGACCGGGGGGCCAGGGGTCCTACAATGAGCAGTTCTTC. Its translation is CASRPGGQGSYNEQFF.

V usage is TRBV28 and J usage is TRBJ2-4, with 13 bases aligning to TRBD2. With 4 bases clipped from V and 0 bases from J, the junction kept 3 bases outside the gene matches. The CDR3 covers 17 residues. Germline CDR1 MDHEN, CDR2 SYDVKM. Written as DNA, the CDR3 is TGTGCCAGCAGTTGGACTAGCGGGGGACTAGCCAAAAACATTCAGTACTTC. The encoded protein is CASSWTSGGLAKNIQYF.